The 5 T cell receptor beta chains below all came from one sample that was sequenced in a study of Graves' ophthalmopathy and Graves' hyperthyroidism. RNA transcripts were the source from which TCR beta CDR3 regions were amplified. RT-PCR with HTBI primers came first, then second-round multiplex PCR. TCRdb used MiXCR to reprocess the multiplex PCR reads, holding one entry per CDR3 protein. The data show hundreds of thousands of distinct CDR3 sequences, with approximately 21% seen just once and roughly 7.4% held by the top ten. The specimen was peripheral blood. These receptors were taken from a woman younger than 35 with stable Graves' hyperthyroidism. Some clones in this sample may be carry-over from other donors' samples.

There are many counts of this clonotype. This chain connects TRBV11-2 to TRBJ2-7; D is unresolved. The CDR3 runs to 12 residues. Per germline, CDR1 SGHAT and CDR2 FQNNGV. Between the trimmed V and J ends, which lost 11 bases and 2 bases, there was a span of 13 bases. The CDR3 nucleotides read TGTGCCTCCAGATTCGGGCCCTACGAGCAGTACTTC. Its translation is CASRFGPYEQYF.

This clonotype was observed at least ten times. V usage is TRBV6-1 and J usage is TRBJ2-7; D possibly corresponds to TRBD1 (6 bases). Germline CDR1 MNHNS, CDR2 SASEGT. Trimming left V 4 bases short and J 2 bases short, with 9 bases between. CDR3 length: 13 residues. CDR3 DNA sequence: TGTGCCAGCAGTGTACAGGGAACCTACGAGCAGTACTTC. This translates into CASSVQGTYEQYF.

This clonotype came up many times. A single base is all that separates this from a far larger clone, so a read error is likely. The chain has TRBV12-3 or TRBV12-4 and TRBJ2-5, with a tentative D call TRBD2 (6 bases). Trimming took 5 bases from V and 6 from J, leaving 10 bases between them. This CDR3 has 12 amino acids. The chain's CDR3 is CASSVGGKTQYF. CDR3 coding DNA: TGTGCCAGCAGTGTGGGGGGAAAGACCCAGTACTTC.

The chain couples TRBV12-3 or TRBV12-4 to TRBJ1-2; D is possibly TRBD1 (5 bases). The ends were cut back, 11 bases at V and 4 bases at J, with 8 bases in the middle. This CDR3 contains 10 residues. The chain's CDR3 is CASGGYGYTF. CDR3 sequence (DNA): TGTGCCTCGGGGGGCTATGGCTACACCTTC.

This rearrangement joins TRBV10-3 to TRBJ1-1, with D perhaps TRBD1 (6 bases). CDR1 and CDR2 (germline): ENHRY, SYGVKD. The V and J ends lost 6 bases and 10 bases respectively, with 18 bases between them. This CDR3 comprises 13 residues. CDR3 in amino acids: CAISTGDTQVAFF. CDR3 nucleotides: TGTGCCATCAGCACGGGGGACACACAAGTAGCTTTCTTT.